The next 3 T cell receptor beta chains were all read from a single sample in a study of beta chain features in type 1 diabetes. Points from the study as a whole: Type 1 diabetes patients had moderately but significantly shorter TCRB CDR3s in all four CD4+ subsets.

For these TCRs, the target antigens are not known. As every portion of the isolated RNA was reverse transcribed, the sequencing read expressed TCRB transcripts. Libraries were prepared by immunoSEQ multiplex PCR; TCRdb keeps only in-frame clonotypes and omits some of them. The sample yields 120,000 to 150,000 clones, about 13% seen once. Sequenced input: central memory CD4+ T cells from blood. The source of these receptors is a man between 18 and 35 years old with type 1 diabetes.

The chain carries TRBV30 and TRBJ1-4; no clear D. CDR3 size: 13 residues. Trimming stripped 5 bases from V and 8 bases from J, with 15 bases between. Looked up from germline, CDR1 is GTSNPN and CDR2 is SVGIG (reference sequence). CDR3 loop: CAWSPMVSEKLFF. CDR3 coding DNA: TGTGCCTGGTCACCCATGGTATCCGAAAAACTGTTTTTT.

This rearrangement joins TRBV14 to TRBJ2-3; TRBD2 is a possible D gene (5 bases). The CDR3 is 15 residues long. V dropped 1 base and J dropped 1 base, with 9 bases sitting between them. Per germline, CDR1 SGHDN and CDR2 FVKESK. The CDR3 nucleotides read TGTGCCAGCAGCCAAGCGGGGTACGGCACAGATACGCAGTATTTT. This codes for CASSQAGYGTDTQYF.

At least ten counts were recorded for this clone. The sample holds other DNA sequences that translate to the same CDR3. J is TRBJ2-3 and V is TRBV10-3; tentatively, D is TRBD1 (5 bases). CDR1 and CDR2 from the germline V gene are ENHRY and SYGVKD. CDR3 length equals 13 residues. V lost 3 bases, J lost 1 base, and 5 bases lay in between. This CDR3 reads CAISEGGTDTQYF. CDR3 in DNA: TGTGCCATCAGTGAAGGGGGCACAGATACGCAGTATTTT.